These T cell receptor beta chains were read from a single sample in a study of beta chain features in type 1 diabetes. Repertoires were generated with immunoSEQ multiplex PCR, while TCRdb's copy carries only in-frame clones and drops some. The sample lists about 450,000 clones; 9.5% to 12% were seen once. The sequenced sample consisted of naive CD4+ T cells from blood. The receptors were sampled from a woman aged 18-35 years in good health. CDR3s include the opening cysteine and the closing phenylalanine or tryptophan. The order of the fields is clone size, V gene, J gene, D gene, CDR3 protein, CDR3 DNA. D genes are given only for firm matches. The listing skips clone size in some rows; elsewhere it reads once, few, many or a size class.

clone size: -; V gene: TRBV18; J gene: TRBJ2-5; D gene: -; CDR3 protein: CASSPIGGPKGTQYF; CDR3 DNA: TGTGCCAGCTCACCCATAGGGGGGCCGAAGGGGACCCAGTACTTC
clone size: -; V gene: TRBV4-2; J gene: TRBJ1-2; D gene: -; CDR3 protein: CASSQNGRSVYGYTF; CDR3 DNA: TGTGCCAGCAGCCAAAACGGCAGGTCGGTCTATGGCTACACCTTC
clone size: many; V gene: TRBV30; J gene: TRBJ2-3; D gene: -; CDR3 protein: CAWSNTDTQYF; CDR3 DNA: TGTGCCTGGAGTAACACAGATACGCAGTATTTT
clone size: few; V gene: TRBV5-1; J gene: TRBJ2-2; D gene: -; CDR3 protein: CASSFGGTGELFF; CDR3 DNA: TGCGCCAGCAGCTTTGGGGGCACCGGGGAGCTGTTTTTT
clone size: few; V gene: TRBV30; J gene: TRBJ1-3; D gene: TRBD1; CDR3 protein: CAWSGTGIRVSGNTIYF; CDR3 DNA: TGTGCCTGGAGTGGGACAGGGATCCGCGTTTCTGGAAACACCATATATTTT
clone size: few; V gene: TRBV7-9; J gene: TRBJ2-5; D gene: -; CDR3 protein: CASSLGGTIQETQYF; CDR3 DNA: TGTGCCAGCAGCTTAGGGGGGACAATTCAAGAGACCCAGTACTTC
clone size: few; V gene: TRBV9; J gene: TRBJ1-6; D gene: -; CDR3 protein: CASSIGTNSPLHF; CDR3 DNA: TGTGCCAGCAGTATAGGGACTAATTCACCCCTCCACTTT
clone size: -; V gene: TRBV4-3; J gene: TRBJ2-3; D gene: TRBD2; CDR3 protein: CASSQVAGVGTDTQYF; CDR3 DNA: TGCGCCAGCAGCCAAGTAGCGGGAGTGGGCACAGATACGCAGTATTTT
clone size: -; V gene: TRBV4-3; J gene: TRBJ1-1; D gene: TRBD1; CDR3 protein: CASSPRTGGNTEAFF; CDR3 DNA: TGCGCCAGCAGCCCCCGGACAGGGGGAAACACTGAAGCTTTCTTT
clone size: -; V gene: TRBV14; J gene: TRBJ1-3; D gene: -; CDR3 protein: CASSSQTNIGNTIYF; CDR3 DNA: TGTGCCAGCAGCTCCCAGACAAATATCGGGAACACCATATATTTT